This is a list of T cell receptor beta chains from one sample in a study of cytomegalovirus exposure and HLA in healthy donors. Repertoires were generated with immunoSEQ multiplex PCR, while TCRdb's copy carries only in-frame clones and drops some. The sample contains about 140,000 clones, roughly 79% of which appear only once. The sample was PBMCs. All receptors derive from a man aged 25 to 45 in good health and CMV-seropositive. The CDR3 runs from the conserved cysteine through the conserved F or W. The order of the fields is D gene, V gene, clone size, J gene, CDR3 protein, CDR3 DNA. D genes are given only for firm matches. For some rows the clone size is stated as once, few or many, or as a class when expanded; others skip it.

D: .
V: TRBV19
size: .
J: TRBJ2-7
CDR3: CASSIGYFDSRTYEQYF
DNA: TGTGCCAGTAGTATAGGATATTTCGACAGCCGAACCTACGAGCAGTACTTC

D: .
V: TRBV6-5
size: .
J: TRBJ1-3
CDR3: CASSEWDIGNTIYF
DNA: TGTGCCAGCAGTGAATGGGACATCGGAAACACCATATATTTT

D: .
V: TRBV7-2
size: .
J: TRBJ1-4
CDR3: CASRGASTNEKLFF
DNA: TGTGCCAGCAGGGGGGCCTCAACTAATGAAAAACTGTTTTTT

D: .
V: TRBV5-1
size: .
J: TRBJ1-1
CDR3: CASSFDSAFGTEAFF
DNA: TGCGCCAGCAGCTTTGACAGCGCCTTTGGGACTGAAGCTTTCTTT

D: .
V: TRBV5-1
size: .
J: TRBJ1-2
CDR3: CASSVGAGANYGYTF
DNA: TGCGCCAGCAGCGTGGGCGCAGGCGCTAACTATGGCTACACCTTC

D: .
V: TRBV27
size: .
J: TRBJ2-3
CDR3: CASRGQTEVGNTQYF
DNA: TGTGCCAGCCGTGGGCAGACAGAAGTAGGGAATACGCAGTATTTT

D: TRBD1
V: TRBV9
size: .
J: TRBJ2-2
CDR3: CASSVAIGGQGRTGELFF
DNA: TGTGCCAGCAGCGTAGCTATTGGAGGACAGGGGAGAACCGGGGAGCTGTTTTTT

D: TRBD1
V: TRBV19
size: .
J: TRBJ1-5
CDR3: CASKWVDRGEQPQHF
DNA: TGTGCCAGTAAGTGGGTCGACAGGGGGGAACAGCCCCAGCATTTT

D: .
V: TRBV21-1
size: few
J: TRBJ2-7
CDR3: CASSIKRTSGGLYEQYF
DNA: TGTGCCAGCAGCATAAAGCGGACTAGCGGGGGGCTCTACGAGCAGTACTTC

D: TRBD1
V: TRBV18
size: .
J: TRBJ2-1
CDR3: CASSPSQGDYNEQFF
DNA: TGTGCCAGCTCACCGAGCCAGGGGGACTACAATGAGCAGTTCTTC

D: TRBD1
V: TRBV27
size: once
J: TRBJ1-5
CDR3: CASGTGSNQPQHF
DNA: TGTGCCAGCGGGACAGGGAGCAATCAGCCCCAGCATTTT

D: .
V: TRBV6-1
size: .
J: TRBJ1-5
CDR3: CASTLTGSLEAQHF
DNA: TGTGCCAGCACCTTGACCGGGTCGCTCGAGGCCCAGCATTTT

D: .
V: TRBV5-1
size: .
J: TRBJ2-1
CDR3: CASSFAGAPEQFF
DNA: TGCGCCAGCAGCTTCGCTGGGGCTCCAGAGCAGTTCTTC

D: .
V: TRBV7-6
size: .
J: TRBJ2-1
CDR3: CASSLAGRGRDQFF
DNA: TGTGCCAGCAGCTTAGCAGGGCGGGGGCGGGACCAGTTCTTC

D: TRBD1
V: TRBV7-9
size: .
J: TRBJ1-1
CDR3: CSSSPDRDEAFF
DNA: TGTTCCAGCAGCCCAGACAGGGACGAAGCTTTCTTT

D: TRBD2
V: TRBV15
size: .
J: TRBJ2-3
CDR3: CATSTQRSGSVADTQYF
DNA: TGTGCCACCAGCACCCAAAGGAGCGGGAGTGTCGCAGATACGCAGTATTTT

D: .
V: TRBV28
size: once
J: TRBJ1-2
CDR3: CASRFSTGSYGYTF
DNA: TGTGCCAGTAGATTTAGCACAGGGTCCTATGGCTACACCTTC

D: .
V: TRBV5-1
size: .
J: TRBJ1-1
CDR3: CASSLGEGRNTEAFF
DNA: TGCGCCAGCAGCTTGGGCGAGGGCCGGAACACTGAAGCTTTCTTT

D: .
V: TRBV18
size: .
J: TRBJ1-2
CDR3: CASSPRGYGYTF
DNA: TGTGCCAGCTCACCTCGGGGCTATGGCTACACCTTC

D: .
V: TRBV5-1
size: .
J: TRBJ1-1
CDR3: CASNGMGGRGTEAFF
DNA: TGCGCCAGCAATGGTATGGGGGGGCGAGGCACTGAAGCTTTCTTT

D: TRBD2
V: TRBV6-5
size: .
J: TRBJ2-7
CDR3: CASSLLAGRLEQYF
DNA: TGTGCCAGCAGTCTACTAGCGGGAAGGCTCGAGCAGTACTTC